Here is one T cell receptor beta chain with its context. The target of this receptor is not known. Base-call qualities are not available, and no considerably larger clone is one nucleotide away. The V end loses 5 bases and the J end loses 0 bases, and a stretch of 14 bases separates them. Reading from cysteine to phenylalanine, the CDR3 counts 16 amino acids. Only the CDR3 portion is preserved as DNA: 48 bases, with reading frame beginning at the first base. CDR1 and CDR2 (SGHTA, FQGNSA) derive from the germline V gene. These data come from a study of shared clonotypes between healthy human individuals (dated by TCRdb to 2020 to 2021). Background on the whole study: The cohort included three men and a couple of women between 18 and 49 years of age. For each donor, CD4 naive and CD4 memory were each given three plates, CD8 naive was given two plates, and CD8 memory was given one plate. To estimate repertoire size and how much clonotype sharing occurs between individuals, the study deeply sequenced the blood TCR repertoires of about 5 healthy adults. To increase sequencing depth and limit assay-specific biases, TCR repertoire library preparation and sequencing were carried out by different laboratories using diverse techniques. Leukapheresis yielded between about 0.8 and 9.5 billion PBMCs per donor. Results and caveats for the whole study, not just this receptor: When a handful of donors were compared, the shared fraction of clonotypes was about 5% for naive CD4, more than 3% for naive CD8, about 2.5% for memory CD4, and less than 0.5% for memory CD8. Incomplete sequencing was indicated by rarefaction of sorted-subset datasets, despite the large sequencing depth. Sampling was restricted to blood, and TCR repertoires in tissue are likely to differ from TCR repertoires in blood. Clonotypes shared by all four sorted-subset donors showed higher generation probabilities than non-shared clonotypes. Naive subsets generally had larger estimated clonotype richness than memory subsets did. Because the study included a small number of donors, the genetic and exposure-history diversity represented was limited. Pairwise subsampling indicated that sequencing depth was expected to affect the degree of clonotype sharing among donors.

Healthy HIV-negative adults with no recently reported acute infections or vaccinations were included as donors. Every donor was a Caucasian adult living in Nashville, Tennessee, USA. CD4+ T cells were enriched by magnetic negative selection, after which naive cells were positively selected on CD45RA and the negative fraction was taken as the memory subset. Blood was collected by leukapheresis, and PBMCs were isolated by Ficoll-Histopaque density gradient centrifugation and then cryopreserved in liquid nitrogen vapor phase. Analytical flow cytometry was used to check the purity and quantity of every magnetically sorted T cell population. Genomic DNA was isolated from every sorted fraction and measured by UV absorbance on a Nanodrop 2000c. Using the deep immunoSEQ assay, TCR CDR3 regions were amplified from genomic DNA by multiplex PCR. Extracted genomic DNA from each cell subset was distributed evenly across all wells of several immunoSEQ 96-well plates, and each plate was treated as a replicate. For sorted subsets, about 220 ng of genomic DNA, equivalent to tens of thousands of T cell genomes, went into each replicate PCR. The purified libraries were quantified using a Qubit 3.0 fluorometer, sized with a Bioanalyzer 2100, and then quantified again using the KAPA Library Quantification kit. Each immunoSEQ 96-well plate was sequenced on its own single-read 150-cycle Illumina NextSeq 550 flow cell. Per the original workflow: Because the immunoSEQ output held only junctional sequences and lacked quality scores, the filtering could not match the filtering applied to full-length reads. To assign V/J genes and CDR3, sequences were annotated against IMGT germline references using PyIR, a Python wrapper for IgBLAST v1.9. Reads were removed for weak V/J assignments (E-value above 1e-6), missing CDR3, stop codons, out-of-frame junctions, or ambiguous translated residues. A V3J clonotype was defined by an identical inferred V gene, J gene, and CDR3 amino acid sequence. Percentage overlap between repertoires was calculated by dividing the number of shared unique clonotypes by the size of the smaller repertoire. Richness of each repertoire was evaluated using RTK rarefaction, the Chao1 estimator, and Recon v2.1 estimates of unobserved clonotypes. Generation probabilities were computed with OLGA for all TCRbeta clonotypes obtained by the gDNA method from several donors. This is the immuneACCESS table as TCRdb keeps it, with only in-frame sequences that have V and J called. A part of the clones is gone; compared with another copy, unresolved V genes explain less than half, and the rest is unexplained. V, J and clone size derive from that table, while D and trimming were established from the DNA sequence. The table for this sample lists over 2 million clones; 80% to 95% of them were counted only once. Around 0.38% of the sample is taken by the ten largest.

The source material was naive CD4+ T cells from PBMCs. The label giving this sample's cell subset or site can be read as: CD45RA+ positively selected. Recombination joined TRBV7-2 with TRBJ2-1, with no D gene named confidently. The TCR sequence derives from a man aged 18 to 30 in good health. Some clones in this sample may be carry-over from other donors' samples. The CDR3 corresponds to CASSPRRSSSYNEQFF. The sequenced DNA is TGTGCCAGCAGCCCCCGGCGCTCCAGCTCCTACAATGAGCAGTTCTTC.